Below, 25 T cell receptor beta chains from the same sample are listed, as sequenced in a study of cytomegalovirus exposure and HLA in healthy donors. Primers for the PCR totalled 60 Vbeta and 13 Jbeta. TCRdb's copy holds only in-frame clones and misses some; the assay was immunoSEQ multiplex PCR. The sample contains about 130,000 clones, more than 75% of which appear only once. The specimen was PBMCs. These receptors all stem from a man in his forties in good health and CMV-seronegative.

This sequence joins TRBV7-3 and TRBJ2-2, with D possibly TRBD1 on 6 matching bases. CDR1 and CDR2 (germline): SGHTA, FQGTGA. This CDR3 comprises 14 residues. V gave up 9 bases and J gave up 2 bases, with 13 bases separating them. CDR3 amino acids: CASGRGPNTGELFF. The CDR3 region has the DNA TGTGCCAGTGGCAGGGGCCCTAACACCGGGGAGCTGTTTTTT.

In this sample, this clone turned up once. V is TRBV5-6 and J is TRBJ1-1, with 7 bases that match TRBD1. This CDR3 region has 17 residues. V lost 1 base to trimming and J lost 4 bases; unmatched junction nucleotides: 13. Germline CDR1 reads SGHDT; CDR2 reads YYEEEE. The CDR3 loop is CASSLRWTSQGVTEAFF. The CDR3 nucleotides read TGTGCCAGCAGCTTGAGGTGGACGAGTCAGGGGGTCACTGAAGCTTTCTTT.

The chain combines TRBV19 with TRBJ1-1; the D is unclear. The CDR3 runs 13 residues. V was shortened by 7 bases and J by 4 bases, with 13 bases between the two germline ends. The germline CDR1 and CDR2 sequences are LNHDA and SQIVND (reference sequence). The CDR3 here is CASKSETGTEAFF. The CDR3 nucleotides read TGTGCCAGTAAAAGCGAAACGGGCACTGAAGCTTTCTTT.

This rearrangement joins TRBV19 to TRBJ2-7, with a tentative D call TRBD2 (5 bases). Germline V gene sequence: CDR1 LNHDA, CDR2 SQIVND (reference sequence). Between the trimmed V and J ends, which lost 5 bases and 1 base, there was a span of 9 bases. The CDR3 sequence is 13 residues long. In DNA form, the CDR3 reads TGTGCCAGTAGTTTCGGGATATCCTACGAGCAGTACTTC. Translated: CASSFGISYEQYF.

V usage is TRBV18 and J usage is TRBJ1-1; the D is unclear. V lost 3 bases and J 11 bases, leaving 10 bases between the germline ends. The CDR3 totals 11 residues. Germline-derived CDR1 and CDR2 are KGHSH and LQKENI. The CDR3, as DNA: TGTGCCAGCTCACCGTCGGGGTCGGCTTTCTTT. Protein: CASSPSGSAFF.

This clone was seen only once. This chain uses TRBV7-2 with TRBJ1-2; 7 positions agree with TRBD1. There are 13 residues in the CDR3. Germline CDR1 is SGHTA and CDR2 is FQGNSA. The V gene end was trimmed by 6 bases and the J gene end by 4 bases; junction bases not matched to a gene: 5. The CDR3 here is CASSQDRSYGYTF. The CDR3 nucleotides read TGTGCCAGCAGTCAGGACAGGAGCTATGGCTACACCTTC.

The genes are TRBV7-3 and TRBJ2-1; a weak D match, TRBD1 (6 bases). This CDR3 has 14 amino acids. Germline assignment: CDR1 SGHTA and CDR2 FQGTGA. V was pared by 5 bases and J by 7 bases, with 15 bases between. This CDR3 is CASSDLTGTNEQFF. CDR3 sequence (DNA): TGTGCCAGCAGCGATCTAACCGGGACAAATGAGCAGTTCTTC.

The chain couples TRBV11-2 to TRBJ1-3; D possibly corresponds to TRBD1 (6 bases). The CDR3 contains 14 residues. The V and J ends lost 6 bases and 2 bases respectively, with 11 bases between them. From germline, CDR1 is SGHAT and CDR2 FQNNGV. CDR3 sequence: CASRGRGTGNTIYF. DNA of the CDR3: TGTGCCAGCAGGGGGAGGGGGACTGGAAACACCATATATTTT.

The chain uses TRBV27 and TRBJ2-3; the match to TRBD2 covers 9 bases. Germline V gene data show CDR1 as MNHEY and CDR2 as SMNVEV (reference sequence). CDR3 length: 15 residues. J lost 4 bases, V lost 5 bases, and 7 bases had no gene match. The DNA of the CDR3 is TGTGCCAGCAGTCCGGACGGGACTAGCCCAGATACGCAGTATTTT. This codes for CASSPDGTSPDTQYF.

The chain couples TRBV4-1 to TRBJ1-1, with 7 bases matching TRBD1. The J segment lost 1 base and the V segment lost 3 bases, leaving 2 bases of the junction unmatched. Germline V lookup: CDR1 MGHRA, CDR2 YSYEKL. This CDR3 is built from 14 residues. The CDR3 here is CASSHRQGNTEAFF. The CDR3 region has the DNA TGCGCCAGCAGCCACCGACAGGGGAACACTGAAGCTTTCTTT.

This chain uses TRBV10-2 with TRBJ2-5; D unresolved. The V gene's germline CDR1 is WSHSY and CDR2 SAAADI. V lost 5 bases and J lost 7, with 20 bases in between. The CDR3 consists of 15 residues. Here the CDR3 reads CASSPDTFGVGTQYF. The CDR3 DNA is TGCGCCAGCAGTCCAGACACTTTCGGCGTGGGGACCCAGTACTTC.

The chain has TRBV7-9 and TRBJ2-5; a weak D match, TRBD2 (8 bases). Germline V lookup: CDR1 SEHNR, CDR2 FQNEAQ (reference sequence). V lost 7 bases to trimming and J lost 5 bases, with 17 bases between them. The CDR3 has 14 residues. The CDR3 loop is CASTTGGGRETQYF. The DNA of the CDR3 is TGTGCCAGCACCACGGGAGGGGGCCGGGAGACCCAGTACTTC. The full variable domain, with the rest looked up from reference TRBV7-9 and TRBJ2-5, is DTGVSQNPRHKITKRGQNVTFRCDPISEHNRLYWYRQTLGQGPEFLTYFQNEAQLEKSRLLSDRFSAERPKGSFSTLEIQRTEQGDSAMYLCASTTGGGRETQYFGPGTRLLVL.

The chain joins TRBV27 to TRBJ2-2, with 9 bases aligning to TRBD1. The V gene end was trimmed by 5 bases and the J gene end by 5 bases; junction bases not matched to a gene: 3. In germline, CDR1 is MNHEY, CDR2 SMNVEV (reference sequence). The CDR3 consists of 14 residues. This chain's CDR3 is CASSNRGRTGELFF. CDR3 DNA: TGTGCCAGCAGTAACAGGGGGCGAACCGGGGAGCTGTTTTTT.

Comment on this clone: An end of the junction does not agree with germline; a read error may underlie this. The rearrangement links TRBV5-1 to TRBJ1-5; D remains unclear. The CDR3 spans 18 residues. Germline lookup yields CDR1 SGHRS and CDR2 YFSETQ. In nucleotides, the CDR3 is TGCGCCAGCAGCATGAGGTGGAAGGTGTGGAATAGCAATCAGTCCCAGCATTTT. It translates to CASSMRWKVWNSNQSQHF.

The chain combines TRBV19 with TRBJ1-3; no reliable D call. The germline V and J ends were trimmed by 4 bases and 1 base, with 14 bases remaining between them. Germline V CDR1 and CDR2: LNHDA, SQIVND (reference sequence). The CDR3 runs 16 residues. The chain's CDR3 is CASSRVAGSSGNTIYF. The CDR3 DNA sequence: TGTGCCAGTAGTAGGGTGGCGGGAAGTTCTGGAAACACCATATATTTT.

The chain joins TRBV2 to TRBJ2-1; 8 bases are shared with TRBD2. In germline, CDR1 is SNHLY, CDR2 FYNNEI. V shed 7 bases, J shed 0 bases, and the junction held 8 bases outside the gene matches. The CDR3 contains 16 residues. The CDR3 nucleotides are TGTGCCAGCATTTGGGGGGCGGGGGGCTCCTACAATGAGCAGTTCTTC. Translated, it gives CASIWGAGGSYNEQFF.

This clone was picked up one time. The chain recombines TRBV5-1 with TRBJ2-5; 8 bases line up with TRBD2. Trimming took 3 bases from V and 2 from J; bases not matched to a gene: 9. The CDR3 has 16 residues. CDR1 and CDR2 (germline): SGHRS, YFSETQ. CDR3 protein: CASSSQPSGGQETQYF. The CDR3 DNA follows: TGCGCCAGCAGCTCCCAGCCGAGCGGGGGTCAAGAGACCCAGTACTTC.

This clone occurred a few times. The DNA for the CDR3 is TGTGCCAGCAGCTTAGCGTTTGCAGGCTACTCACCCCTCCACTTT. Its protein is CASSLAFAGYSPLHF. The chain carries TRBV7-2 and TRBJ1-6, with D unclear. The V and J ends lost 0 bases and 10 bases respectively, with 13 bases between them. The CDR3 contains 15 residues. From germline, CDR1 is SGHTA and CDR2 FQGNSA. Supplemented by reference TRBV7-2 and TRBJ1-6, the full variable domain reads GAGVSQSPSNKVTEKGKDVELRCDPISGHTALYWYRQSLGQGLEFLIYFQGNSAPDKSGLPSDRFSAERTGGSVSTLTIQRTQQEDSAVYLCASSLAFAGYSPLHFGNGTRLTVT.

V usage is TRBV6-1 and J usage is TRBJ2-1; weak D call: TRBD2 (6 bases). V was pared by 2 bases and J by 3 bases, with 14 bases between. Germline CDR1 reads MNHNS; CDR2 reads SASEGT. The CDR3 is 16 amino acids. The CDR3 here is CASSEWGGDIYNEQFF. The CDR3, as DNA: TGTGCCAGCAGTGAATGGGGCGGGGATATCTACAATGAGCAGTTCTTC.

The V and J genes are TRBV7-3 and TRBJ1-1, with 10 bases matching TRBD1. V shed 0 bases and J 4 bases; nucleotides not matched to a gene: 2. CDR3 length: 15 amino acids. Germline V gene sequence: CDR1 SGHTA, CDR2 FQGTGA. CDR3 amino acids: CASSLTGQGVTEAFF. CDR3 bases: TGTGCCAGCAGCTTAACTGGACAGGGGGTCACTGAAGCTTTCTTT.

The CDR3 reads CASSSSGQGVSEQYF. CDR3 DNA sequence: TGTGCCAGCAGTTCCTCGGGACAGGGAGTCTCCGAGCAGTACTTC. The chain links TRBV28 to TRBJ2-7, with 9 bases aligning to TRBD1. The trim removed 4 bases at V and 6 bases at J, leaving 10 bases unmatched. Germline V gene data show CDR1 as MDHEN and CDR2 as SYDVKM. The CDR3 covers 15 residues.

About this clone itself: An end of the junction does not agree with germline; a read error may underlie this. CDR3 region: CASSYSLASGANGLTF. CDR3 sequence (DNA): TGTGCCAGCAGTTACTCGCTGGCCTCTGGGGCCAACGGCCTGACTTTC. The rearrangement links TRBV6-5 to TRBJ2-6; possibly TRBD1 for D (5 bases). The CDR3 spans 16 residues. From germline, CDR1 is MNHEY and CDR2 SVGAGI.

The chain is built from TRBV13 and TRBJ2-1; the D is unclear. The germline V gene has CDR1 PRHDT and CDR2 FYEKMQ (reference sequence). V was pared by 4 bases and J by 5 bases, with 9 bases between. There are 13 residues in the CDR3. CDR3 sequence (DNA): TGTGCCAGCAGCTCACGGGTAAACAATGAGCAGTTCTTC. It encodes CASSSRVNNEQFF.

As concerns this clone: Germline is not matched at one junction end, which may reflect a read error. The chain couples TRBV4-1 to TRBJ2-1; TRBD2 is a possible D gene (7 bases). Germline V CDR1 and CDR2: MGHRA, YSYEKL. This CDR3 has 17 residues. CDR3: CASSQVGGGKSYNEQFF. CDR3 DNA sequence: TGCGCCAGCAGTCAAGTAGGGGGGGGGAAGTCCTACAATGAGCAGTTCTTC.

The J gene is TRBJ1-1, the V gene TRBV7-9, with D maybe TRBD1 (6 bases). Germline CDR1 reads SEHNR; CDR2 reads FQNEAQ (reference sequence). CDR3 length equals 13 residues. The germline V and J ends were trimmed by 1 base and 11 bases, with 14 bases remaining between them. As DNA, the CDR3 is TGTGCCAGCAGCTTAGGGGGGGGCTCATGGGCTTTCTTT. Protein: CASSLGGGSWAFF.